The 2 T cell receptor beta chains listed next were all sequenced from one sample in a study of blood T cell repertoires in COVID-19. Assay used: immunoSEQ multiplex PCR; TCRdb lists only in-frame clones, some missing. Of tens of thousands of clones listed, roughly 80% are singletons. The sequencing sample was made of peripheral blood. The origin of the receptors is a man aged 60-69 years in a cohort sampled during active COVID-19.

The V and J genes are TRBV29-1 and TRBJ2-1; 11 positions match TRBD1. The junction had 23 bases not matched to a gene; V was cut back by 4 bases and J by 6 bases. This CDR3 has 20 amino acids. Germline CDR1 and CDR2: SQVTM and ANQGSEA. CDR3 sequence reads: CSVAPRGGTGGRVTPNEQFF. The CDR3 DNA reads TGCAGCGTTGCCCCTAGAGGGGGGACAGGGGGACGAGTCACTCCCAATGAGCAGTTCTTC.

In DNA form, the CDR3 reads TGTGCCAGCAGCCGTAGCGGGAGAGGAAGAACAGATACGCAGTATTTT. This codes for CASSRSGRGRTDTQYF. V is TRBV5-4 and J is TRBJ2-3; the match to TRBD2 covers 9 bases. The CDR3 loop spans 16 amino acids. Germline CDR1 reads SGHNT; CDR2 reads YYREEE (reference sequence). Losses at the gene ends were 4 bases for V and 3 bases for J; bases not matched to a gene: 9.